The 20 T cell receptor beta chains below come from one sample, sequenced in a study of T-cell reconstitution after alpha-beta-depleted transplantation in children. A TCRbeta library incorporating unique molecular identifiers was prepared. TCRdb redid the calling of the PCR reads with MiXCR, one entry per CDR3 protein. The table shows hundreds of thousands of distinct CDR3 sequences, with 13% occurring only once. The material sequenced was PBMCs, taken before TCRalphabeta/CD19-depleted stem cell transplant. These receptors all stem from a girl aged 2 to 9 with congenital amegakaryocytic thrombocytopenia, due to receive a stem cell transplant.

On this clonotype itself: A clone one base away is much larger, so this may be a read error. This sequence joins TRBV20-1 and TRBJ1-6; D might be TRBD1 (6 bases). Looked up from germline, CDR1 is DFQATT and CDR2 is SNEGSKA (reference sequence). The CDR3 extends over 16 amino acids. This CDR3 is CCAREAGESYNSPLHF. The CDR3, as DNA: TGCTGTGCTAGAGAGGCAGGGGAATCCTATAATTCACCCCTCCACTTT.

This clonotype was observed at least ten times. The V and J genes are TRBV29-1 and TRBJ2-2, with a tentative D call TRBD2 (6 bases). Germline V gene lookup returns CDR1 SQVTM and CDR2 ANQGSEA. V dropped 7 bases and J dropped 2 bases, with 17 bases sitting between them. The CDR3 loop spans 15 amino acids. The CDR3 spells CSALIGSLNTGELFF. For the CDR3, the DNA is TGCAGCGCCCTAATCGGGAGTCTCAACACCGGGGAGCTGTTTTTT.

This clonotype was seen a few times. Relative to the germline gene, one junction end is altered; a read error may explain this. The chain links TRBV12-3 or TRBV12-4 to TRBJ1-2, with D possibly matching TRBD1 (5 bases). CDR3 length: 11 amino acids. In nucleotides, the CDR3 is TGTGCCAGCAGTGCTCTAGGAGGGGAAGGCTTC. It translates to CASSALGGEGF.

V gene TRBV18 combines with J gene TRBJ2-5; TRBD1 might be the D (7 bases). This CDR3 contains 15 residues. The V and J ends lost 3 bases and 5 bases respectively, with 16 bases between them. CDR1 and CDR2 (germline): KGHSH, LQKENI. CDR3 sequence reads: CASSPPLRGEETQYF. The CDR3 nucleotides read TGTGCCAGCTCACCGCCTCTCAGGGGGGAGGAGACCCAGTACTTC. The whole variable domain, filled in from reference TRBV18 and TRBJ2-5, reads NAGVMQNPRHLVRRRGQEARLRCSPMKGHSHVYWYRQLPEEGLKFMVYLQKENIIDESGMPKERFSAEFPKEGPSILRIQQVVRGDSAAYFCASSPPLRGEETQYFGPGTRLLVL.

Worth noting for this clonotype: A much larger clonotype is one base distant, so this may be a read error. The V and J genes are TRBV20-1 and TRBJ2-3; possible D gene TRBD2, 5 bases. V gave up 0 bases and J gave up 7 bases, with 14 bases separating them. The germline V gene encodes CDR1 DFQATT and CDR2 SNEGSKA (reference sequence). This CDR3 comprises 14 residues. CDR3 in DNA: TGCAGTGCTAGAGATCGGCTAGCCGCCTATACGCAGTATTTT. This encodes CSARDRLAAYTQYF.

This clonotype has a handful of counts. CDR3 residues: CASSSDLSGYNEQFF. The CDR3 DNA reads TGTGCCAGCAGTTCGGATCTTAGCGGTTACAATGAGCAGTTCTTC. The rearrangement links TRBV7-6 to TRBJ2-1, with D tentatively TRBD2 (6 bases). Per germline, CDR1 SGHVS and CDR2 FNYEAQ. V lost 6 bases and J 4 bases, leaving 16 bases between the germline ends. The CDR3 runs to 15 residues. Based on the CDR3 plus reference TRBV7-6 and TRBJ2-1, the full variable domain is GAGVSQSPRYKVTKRGQDVALRCDPISGHVSLYWYRQALGQGPEFLTYFNYEAQQDKSGLPNDRFSAERPEGSISTLTIQRTEQRDSAMYRCASSSDLSGYNEQFFGPGTRLTVL.

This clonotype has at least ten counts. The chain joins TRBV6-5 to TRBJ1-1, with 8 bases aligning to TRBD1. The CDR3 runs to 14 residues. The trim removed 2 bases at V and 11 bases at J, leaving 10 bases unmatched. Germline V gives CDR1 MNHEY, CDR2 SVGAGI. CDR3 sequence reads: CASSYADRAALAFF. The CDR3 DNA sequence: TGTGCCAGCAGTTACGCGGACAGGGCGGCTCTGGCTTTCTTT.

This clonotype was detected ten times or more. CDR3 bases: TGCGCCAGCTTCCGGGGAACTAGCGGGAGGGCCGTCACAGATACGCAGTATTTT. This codes for CASFRGTSGRAVTDTQYF. The V and J genes are TRBV5-1 and TRBJ2-3; TRBD2 matches at 13 bases. This CDR3 is 18 amino acids long. Per the germline V gene, CDR1 is SGHRS and CDR2 is YFSETQ. The trim removed 7 bases at V and 2 bases at J, leaving 13 bases unmatched.

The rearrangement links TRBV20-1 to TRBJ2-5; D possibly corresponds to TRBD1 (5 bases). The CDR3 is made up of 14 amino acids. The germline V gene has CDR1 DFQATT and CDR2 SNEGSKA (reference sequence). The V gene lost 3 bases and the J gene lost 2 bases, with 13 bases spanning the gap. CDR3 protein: CSASSRQGQETQYF. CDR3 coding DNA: TGCAGTGCTAGTTCCCGGCAGGGACAAGAGACCCAGTACTTC.

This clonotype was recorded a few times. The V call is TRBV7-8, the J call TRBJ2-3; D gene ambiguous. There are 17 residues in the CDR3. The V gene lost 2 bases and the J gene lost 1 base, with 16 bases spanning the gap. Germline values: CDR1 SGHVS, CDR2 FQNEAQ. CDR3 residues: CASSLWRFPIRTDTQYF. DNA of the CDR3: TGTGCCAGCAGCTTATGGCGTTTCCCGATCCGCACAGATACGCAGTATTTT.

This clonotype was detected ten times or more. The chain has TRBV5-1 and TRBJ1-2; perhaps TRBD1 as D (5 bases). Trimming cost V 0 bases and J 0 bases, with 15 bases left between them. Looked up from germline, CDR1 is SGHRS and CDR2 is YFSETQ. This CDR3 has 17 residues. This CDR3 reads CASSLDPRGGPNYGYTF. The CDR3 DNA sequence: TGCGCCAGCAGCTTGGACCCTCGGGGGGGACCTAACTATGGCTACACCTTC.

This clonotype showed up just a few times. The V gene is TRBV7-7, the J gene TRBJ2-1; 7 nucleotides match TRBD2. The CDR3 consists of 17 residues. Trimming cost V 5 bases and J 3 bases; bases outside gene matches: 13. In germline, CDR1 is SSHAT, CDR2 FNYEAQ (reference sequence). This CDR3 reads CASSPHPSGGNYNEQFF. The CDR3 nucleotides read TGTGCCAGCAGCCCCCATCCCTCGGGGGGTAACTACAATGAGCAGTTCTTC.

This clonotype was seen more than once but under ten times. CDR3 residues: CSARDLPVAGARADTQYF. DNA of the CDR3: TGCAGTGCTAGAGATTTGCCGGTAGCGGGAGCCCGCGCAGATACGCAGTATTTT. The rearrangement joins TRBV20-1 to TRBJ2-3; TRBD2 matches at 9 bases. Trimming at V came to 0 bases and at J to 4 bases, leaving 14 bases not matched to a gene. Germline lookup yields CDR1 DFQATT and CDR2 SNEGSKA (reference sequence). The CDR3 contains 18 residues.

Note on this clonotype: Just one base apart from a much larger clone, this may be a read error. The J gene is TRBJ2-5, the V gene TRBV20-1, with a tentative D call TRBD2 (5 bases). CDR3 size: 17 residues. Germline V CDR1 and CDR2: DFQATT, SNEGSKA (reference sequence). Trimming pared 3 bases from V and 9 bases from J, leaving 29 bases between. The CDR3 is CSARFGLSAVDKSAQYF. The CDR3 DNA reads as TGCAGTGCTAGGTTCGGCTTGTCAGCGGTTGATAAAAGTGCCCAGTACTTC.

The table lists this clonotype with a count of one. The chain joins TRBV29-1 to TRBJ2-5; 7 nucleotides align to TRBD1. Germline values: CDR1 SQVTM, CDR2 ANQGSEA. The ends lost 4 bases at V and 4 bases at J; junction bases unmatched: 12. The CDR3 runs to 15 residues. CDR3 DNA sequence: TGCAGCGTTGCCGGACAGGCCTCCTCGGTAGAGACCCAGTACTTC. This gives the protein CSVAGQASSVETQYF.

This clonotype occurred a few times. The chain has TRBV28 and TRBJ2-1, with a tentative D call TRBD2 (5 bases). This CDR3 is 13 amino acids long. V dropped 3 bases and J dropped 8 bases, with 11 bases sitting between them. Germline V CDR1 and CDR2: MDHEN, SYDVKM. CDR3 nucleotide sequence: TGTGCCAGCAGTTTTTATTGGGGAGATGAGCAGTTCTTC. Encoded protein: CASSFYWGDEQFF.

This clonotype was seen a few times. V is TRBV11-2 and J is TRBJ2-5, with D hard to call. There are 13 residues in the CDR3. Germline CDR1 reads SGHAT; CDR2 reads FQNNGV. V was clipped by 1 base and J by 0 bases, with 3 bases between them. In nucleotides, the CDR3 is TGTGCCAGCAGCTTAGTTCACCAAGAGACCCAGTACTTC. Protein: CASSLVHQETQYF.

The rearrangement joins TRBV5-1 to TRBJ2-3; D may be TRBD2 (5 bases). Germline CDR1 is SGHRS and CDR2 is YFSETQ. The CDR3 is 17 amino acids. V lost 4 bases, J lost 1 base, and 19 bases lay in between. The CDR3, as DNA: TGCGCCAGCAGCCCGGAAAGTTTCAGCGGAGGCACAGATACGCAGTATTTT. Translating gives CASSPESFSGGTDTQYF.

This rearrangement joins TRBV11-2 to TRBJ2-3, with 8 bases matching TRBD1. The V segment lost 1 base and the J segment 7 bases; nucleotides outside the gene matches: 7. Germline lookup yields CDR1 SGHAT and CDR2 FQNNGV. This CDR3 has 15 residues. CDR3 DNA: TGTGCCAGCAGCTTAGCAGGGGGCAAAATATATACGCAGTATTTT. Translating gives CASSLAGGKIYTQYF.

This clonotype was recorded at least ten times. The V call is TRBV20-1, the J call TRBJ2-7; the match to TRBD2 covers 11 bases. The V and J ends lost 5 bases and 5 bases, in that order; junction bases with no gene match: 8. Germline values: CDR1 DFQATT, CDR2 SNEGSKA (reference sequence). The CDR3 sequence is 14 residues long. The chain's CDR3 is CSAGLAGGHNEQYF. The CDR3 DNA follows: TGCAGTGCTGGCCTAGCGGGAGGTCACAACGAGCAGTACTTC.